The rows below give T cell receptor beta chains drawn from one sample of a study of blood T cell repertoires in COVID-19. Profiling relied on immunoSEQ multiplex PCR, and the TCRdb table lists in-frame clones only, not all of them. The table has a few hundred thousand clones, around 87% seen once. Sequencing was done on a sample of peripheral blood. All receptors come from a woman aged 35 to 49 with COVID-19, enrolled during active disease. The CDR3 runs from the conserved cysteine through the conserved F or W. A D gene is named only where the DNA matches it firmly. Rows give clone size only sometimes, using once, few, many, or a class for an expanded clone.

size	V	J	D	DNA	CDR3
.	TRBV27	TRBJ1-2	.	TGTGCCAGCAGTTTATCCAGGGGTAGCTATGGCTACACCTTC	CASSLSRGSYGYTF
.	TRBV9	TRBJ2-5	TRBD1	TGTGCCAGCAGACCTACGGGACAGGGGCACGAGACCCAGTACTTC	CASRPTGQGHETQYF
.	TRBV28	TRBJ2-2	TRBD2	TGTGCCAGCAGCCCCGTCGTGGGGGGGATAACGAACACCGGGGAGCTGTTTTTT	CASSPVVGGITNTGELFF
.	TRBV5-1	TRBJ2-5	TRBD1	TGCGCCAGCAGCTTGGATGGGACAGGCCAAGAGACCCAGTACTTC	CASSLDGTGQETQYF
.	TRBV7-7	TRBJ2-2	.	TGTGCTAGCAGCCCAGACAGAGCTGACACCGGGGAGCTGTTTTTT	CASSPDRADTGELFF
.	TRBV28	TRBJ1-2	.	TGTGCCAGCAGTTTAATTTGGGCCTATGGCTACACCTTC	CASSLIWAYGYTF
once	TRBV19	TRBJ1-5	.	TGTGCCAGTAGTGGGCAGGGAGGCGAACCCCAGCATTTT	CASSGQGGEPQHF
once	TRBV5-1	TRBJ1-1	.	TGCGCCAGCAGCTTTACCGCAGGAATGAACACTGAAGCTTTCTTT	CASSFTAGMNTEAFF
.	TRBV24-1	TRBJ1-2	TRBD1	TGTGCCACCAGTGACCGACTTTGGACAGGGGCGGACGGACCAGCTGGCTACACCTTC	CATSDRLWTGADGPAGYTF
.	TRBV4-3	TRBJ1-6	.	TGCGCCAGCAGCCAAGATCAGCGATCACCCCTCCACTTT	CASSQDQRSPLHF
.	TRBV10-3	TRBJ2-1	TRBD2	TGTGCCAGCGGGACTAGCGGGGGGGCGAGAGCCTACAATGAGCAGTTCTTC	CASGTSGGARAYNEQFF
.	TRBV7-6	TRBJ2-7	TRBD2	TGTGCCAGCAGCTTAGGACTAGCGGGAACGACCTCCTACGAGCAGTACTTC	CASSLGLAGTTSYEQYF
.	TRBV24-1	TRBJ1-1	.	TGTGCCACCAGTGATACAGGGCAGAACACTGAAGCTTTCTTT	CATSDTGQNTEAFF
.	TRBV4-3	TRBJ2-7	.	TGCGCCAGCAGCCAAGGTGGGCAGGGAACCTACGAGCAGTACTTC	CASSQGGQGTYEQYF
.	TRBV9	TRBJ1-1	TRBD1	TGTGCCAGCAGCGCTCGGACAGGGAACACTGAAGCTTTCTTT	CASSARTGNTEAFF